A single sample is the source of the 11 T cell receptor beta chains below, sequenced in a study of chemoradiotherapy in HPV16-positive cancers. Clones were sequenced by immunoSEQ multiplex PCR, and TCRdb holds only the in-frame ones, with some missing. Among some 32,000 clones listed, about 91% were seen once. Material: blood, obtained from a patient who underwent chemoradiotherapy. The receptors stem from a human donor with HPV-associated anogenital cancer.

Here the CDR3 reads CARGQGRNQPQHF. The DNA for the CDR3 is TGTGCCAGAGGACAGGGGCGCAATCAGCCCCAGCATTTT. This chain uses TRBV5-3 with TRBJ1-5; TRBD1 matches 9 bases. TRBV5-3 is sorted into the ORF group, with uncertain function. V lost 7 bases to trimming and J lost 2 bases; unmatched junction nucleotides: 1. CDR3 length: 13 amino acids.

This clone occurred once. The CDR3 here is CASSPDRGNPNEKLFF. DNA of the CDR3: TGTGCCAGCAGCCCAGACCGCGGTAATCCTAATGAAAAACTGTTTTTT. This chain links TRBV7-3 with TRBJ1-4, with unresolved D. CDR1 and CDR2 (germline): SGHTA, FQGTGA. The CDR3 length is 16 residues. V was trimmed by 5 bases and J by 3 bases, leaving 16 bases between them. The complete variable domain, with remaining parts taken from reference TRBV7-3 and TRBJ1-4, reads GAGVSQTPSNKVTEKGKYVELRCDPISGHTALYWYRQSLGQGPEFLIYFQGTGAADDSGLPNDRFFAVRPEGSVSTLKIQRTERGDSAVYLCASSPDRGNPNEKLFFGSGTQLSVL.

The chain combines TRBV19 with TRBJ2-1; the match to TRBD1 covers 9 bases. V trimming: 2 bases; J trimming: 12 bases; junction bases outside the gene matches: 8. The germline V gene has CDR1 LNHDA and CDR2 SQIVND (reference sequence). The CDR3 consists of 14 residues. CDR3 residues: CASSIPGTGRGQFF. The DNA of the CDR3 is TGTGCCAGTAGTATACCCGGGACAGGGCGCGGGCAGTTCTTC. Together with reference TRBV19 and TRBJ2-1, the CDR3 gives the full variable domain: DGGITQSPKYLFRKEGQNVTLSCEQNLNHDAMYWYRQDPGQGLRLIYYSQIVNDFQKGDIAEGYSVSREKKESFPLTVTSAQKNPTAFYLCASSIPGTGRGQFFGPGTRLTVL.

This clone has more than one count but fewer than ten. The chain carries TRBV5-4 and TRBJ1-2, with D uncertain. CDR3 size: 13 residues. Trimming took off 1 base at V and 5 bases at J, with 9 bases between the two ends. The germline V gene encodes CDR1 SGHNT and CDR2 YYREEE (reference sequence). The chain's CDR3 is CASSLQQTYGYTF. DNA for the CDR3: TGTGCCAGCAGCTTGCAACAGACGTATGGCTACACCTTC.

The rearrangement joins TRBV7-9 to TRBJ1-1, with D unclear. Germline assignment: CDR1 SEHNR and CDR2 FQNEAQ (reference sequence). V gave up 2 bases and J gave up 0 bases, with 10 bases separating them. CDR3 length: 15 amino acids. CDR3 amino acids: CASSLRQALNTEAFF. The DNA of the CDR3 is TGTGCCAGCAGCTTACGTCAGGCGCTGAACACTGAAGCTTTCTTT.

The rearrangement uses TRBV11-2 and TRBJ2-1; 11 nucleotides align to TRBD2. The germline gives CDR1 SGHAT, CDR2 FQNNGV. J was trimmed by 7 bases and V by 4 bases; bases with no gene match: 12. The CDR3 contains 17 residues. The CDR3 region is CASSSSPVAGGGNEQFF. CDR3 nucleotides: TGTGCCAGCAGCTCGAGTCCCGTAGCGGGAGGGGGTAATGAGCAGTTCTTC.

The chain couples TRBV2 to TRBJ1-5, with D possibly being TRBD1 (6 bases). Deletions cut 5 bases from V and 5 bases from J, with 13 bases between. The CDR3 totals 14 residues. In germline, CDR1 is SNHLY, CDR2 FYNNEI. The CDR3: CASSSGQWDQPQHF. DNA of the CDR3: TGTGCCAGCAGTTCGGGACAATGGGATCAGCCCCAGCATTTT.

The chain joins TRBV6-1 to TRBJ1-5; D is unresolved. Trimming left V 1 base short and J 2 bases short, with 9 bases between. From germline, CDR1 is MNHNS and CDR2 SASEGT. CDR3 length: 15 amino acids. The CDR3 nucleotides are TGTGCCAGCAGTGAAGATAGGACCCGCAATCAGCCCCAGCATTTT. It encodes CASSEDRTRNQPQHF.

This chain uses TRBV5-6 with TRBJ2-3, with a weak D call TRBD2 (7 bases). Trimming removed 5 bases at V and 2 bases at J, with 12 bases between. Looked up from germline, CDR1 is SGHDT and CDR2 is YYEEEE. The CDR3 loop spans 14 amino acids. The CDR3, as DNA: TGTGCCAGCAGGCCTCGGGGGGCCACAGATACGCAGTATTTT. Translating gives CASRPRGATDTQYF.

The chain recombines TRBV27 with TRBJ2-7; TRBD2 matches at 12 bases. V was clipped by 5 bases and J by 1 base; unmatched bases: 6. The CDR3 totals 16 residues. Germline V gene sequence: CDR1 MNHEY, CDR2 SMNVEV (reference sequence). This chain's CDR3 is CASSPWTSGTSYEQYF. The CDR3 bases are TGTGCCAGCAGTCCTTGGACTAGCGGGACTTCCTACGAGCAGTACTTC.

The genes are TRBV2 and TRBJ1-5, with D hard to call. V gave up 7 bases and J gave up 3 bases, with 16 bases separating them. CDR1 is SNHLY and CDR2 is FYNNEI in the germline V gene. The CDR3 runs to 15 residues. In DNA, the CDR3 is TGTGCCAGCACCCTGGAAGGAATGAACAATCAGCCCCAGCATTTT. Its protein product is CASTLEGMNNQPQHF.